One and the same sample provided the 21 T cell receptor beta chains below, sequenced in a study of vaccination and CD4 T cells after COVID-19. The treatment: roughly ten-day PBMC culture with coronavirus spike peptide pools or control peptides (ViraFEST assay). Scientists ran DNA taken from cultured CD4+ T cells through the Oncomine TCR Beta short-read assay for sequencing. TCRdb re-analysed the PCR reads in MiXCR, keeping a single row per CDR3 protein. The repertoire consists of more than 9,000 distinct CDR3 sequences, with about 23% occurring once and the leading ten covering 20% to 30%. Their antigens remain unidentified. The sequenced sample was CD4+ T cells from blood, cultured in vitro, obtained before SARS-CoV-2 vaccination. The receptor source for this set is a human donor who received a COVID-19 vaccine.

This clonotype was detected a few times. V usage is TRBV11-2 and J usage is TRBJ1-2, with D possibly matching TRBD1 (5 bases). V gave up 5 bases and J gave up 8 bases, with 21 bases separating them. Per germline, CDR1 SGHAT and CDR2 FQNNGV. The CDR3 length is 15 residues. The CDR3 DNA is TGTGCCAGCAGCCCTAGACAGAGGCGATTGGGGGGCTACACCTTC. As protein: CASSPRQRRLGGYTF.

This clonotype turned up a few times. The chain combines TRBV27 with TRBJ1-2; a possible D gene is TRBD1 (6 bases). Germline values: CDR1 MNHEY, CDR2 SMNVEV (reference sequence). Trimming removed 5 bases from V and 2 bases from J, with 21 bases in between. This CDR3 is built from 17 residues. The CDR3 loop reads CASSPLPGQEANYGYTF. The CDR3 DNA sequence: TGTGCCAGCAGTCCCCTCCCGGGACAAGAAGCAAACTATGGCTACACCTTC.

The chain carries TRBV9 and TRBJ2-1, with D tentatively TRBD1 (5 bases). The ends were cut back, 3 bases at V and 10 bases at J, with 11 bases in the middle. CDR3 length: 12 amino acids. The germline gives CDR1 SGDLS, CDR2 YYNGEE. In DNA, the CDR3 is TGTGCCAGCAGCGAAGGGGTGCGGGAGCAGTTCTTC. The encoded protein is CASSEGVREQFF.

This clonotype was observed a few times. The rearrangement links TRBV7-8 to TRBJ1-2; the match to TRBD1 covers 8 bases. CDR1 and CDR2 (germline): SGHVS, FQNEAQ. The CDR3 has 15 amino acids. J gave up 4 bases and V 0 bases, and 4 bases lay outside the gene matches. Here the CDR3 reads CASSLAHGTGYGYTF. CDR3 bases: TGTGCCAGCAGCTTAGCGCATGGGACAGGCTATGGCTACACCTTC.

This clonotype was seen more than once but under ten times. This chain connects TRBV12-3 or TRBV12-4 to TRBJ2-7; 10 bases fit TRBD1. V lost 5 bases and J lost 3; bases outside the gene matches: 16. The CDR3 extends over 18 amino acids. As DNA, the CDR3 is TGTGCCAGCAGTGCCACGATAGCCGGGACAGGGGATTTCTACGAGCAGTACTTC. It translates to CASSATIAGTGDFYEQYF.

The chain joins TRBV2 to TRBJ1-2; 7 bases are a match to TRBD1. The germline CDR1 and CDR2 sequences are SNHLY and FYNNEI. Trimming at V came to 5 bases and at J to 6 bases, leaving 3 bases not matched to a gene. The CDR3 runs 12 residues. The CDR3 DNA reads TGTGCCAGCAGTTTCGACAGGGATGGCTACACCTTC. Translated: CASSFDRDGYTF.

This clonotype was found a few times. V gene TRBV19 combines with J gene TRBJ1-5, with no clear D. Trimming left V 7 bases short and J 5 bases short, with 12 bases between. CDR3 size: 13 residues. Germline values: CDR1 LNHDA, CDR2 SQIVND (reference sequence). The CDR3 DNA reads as TGTGCCAGTAAATCCTCGAGTGATCAGCCCCAGCATTTT. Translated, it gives CASKSSSDQPQHF.

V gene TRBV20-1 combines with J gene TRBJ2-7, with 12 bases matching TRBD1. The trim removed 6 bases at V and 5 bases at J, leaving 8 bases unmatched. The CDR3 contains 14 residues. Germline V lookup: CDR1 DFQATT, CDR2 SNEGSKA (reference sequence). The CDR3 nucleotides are TGCAGTGCAAGCGGGACAGGGGGCGACGACGAGCAGTACTTC. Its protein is CSASGTGGDDEQYF.

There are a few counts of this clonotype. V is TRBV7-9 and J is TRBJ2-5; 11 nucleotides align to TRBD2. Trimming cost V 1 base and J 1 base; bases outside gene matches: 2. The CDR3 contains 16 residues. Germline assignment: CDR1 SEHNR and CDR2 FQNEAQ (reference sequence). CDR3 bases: TGTGCCAGCAGCTTAGGTAGCGGGGGGGCCCAAGAGACCCAGTACTTC. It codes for CASSLGSGGAQETQYF.

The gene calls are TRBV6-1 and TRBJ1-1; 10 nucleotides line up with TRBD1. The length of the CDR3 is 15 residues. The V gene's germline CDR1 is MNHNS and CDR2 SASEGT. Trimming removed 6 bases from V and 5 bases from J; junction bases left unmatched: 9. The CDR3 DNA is TGTGCCAGCAGACCTCGACAGGGGGCGGGTACTGAAGCTTTCTTT. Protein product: CASRPRQGAGTEAFF.

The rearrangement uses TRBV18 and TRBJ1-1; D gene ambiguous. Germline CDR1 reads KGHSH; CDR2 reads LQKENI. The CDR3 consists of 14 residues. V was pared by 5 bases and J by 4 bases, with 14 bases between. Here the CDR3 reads CASSELGGSTEAFF. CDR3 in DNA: TGTGCCAGCTCAGAACTCGGCGGTAGCACTGAAGCTTTCTTT. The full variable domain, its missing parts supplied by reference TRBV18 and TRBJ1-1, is NAGVMQNPRHLVRRRGQEARLRCSPMKGHSHVYWYRQLPEEGLKFMVYLQKENIIDESGMPKERFSAEFPKEGPSILRIQQVVRGDSAAYFCASSELGGSTEAFFGQGTRLTVV.

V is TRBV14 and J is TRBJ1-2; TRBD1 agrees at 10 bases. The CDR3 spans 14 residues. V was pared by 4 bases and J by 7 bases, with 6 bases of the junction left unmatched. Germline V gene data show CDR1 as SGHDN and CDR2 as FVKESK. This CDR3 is CASSRGQGYGGYTF. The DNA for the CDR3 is TGTGCCAGCAGCCGGGGACAGGGGTATGGTGGCTACACCTTC.

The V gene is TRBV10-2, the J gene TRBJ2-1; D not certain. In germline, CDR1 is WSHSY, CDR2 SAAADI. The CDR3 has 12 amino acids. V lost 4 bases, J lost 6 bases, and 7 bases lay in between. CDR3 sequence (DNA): TGCGCCAGCAGTGGGCCATTCAATGAGCAGTTCTTC. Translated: CASSGPFNEQFF.

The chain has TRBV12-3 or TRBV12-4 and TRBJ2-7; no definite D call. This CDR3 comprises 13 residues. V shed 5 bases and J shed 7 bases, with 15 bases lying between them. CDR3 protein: CASSTPPTREQYF. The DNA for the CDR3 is TGTGCCAGCAGTACCCCCCCTACGAGGGAGCAGTACTTC.

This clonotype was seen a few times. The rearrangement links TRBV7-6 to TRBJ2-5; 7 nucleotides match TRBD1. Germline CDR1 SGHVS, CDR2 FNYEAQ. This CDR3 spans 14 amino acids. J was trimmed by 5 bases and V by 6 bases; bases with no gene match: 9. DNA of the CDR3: TGTGCCAGCAGACCATCGACAGGGCCCGAGACCCAGTACTTC. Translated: CASRPSTGPETQYF.

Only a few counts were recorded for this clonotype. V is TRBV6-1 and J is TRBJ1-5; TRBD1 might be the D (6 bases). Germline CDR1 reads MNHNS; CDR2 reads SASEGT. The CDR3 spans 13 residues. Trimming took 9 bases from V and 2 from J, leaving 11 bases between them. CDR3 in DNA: TGTGCCAGTGGGAGGGGGGGCAATCAGCCCCAGCATTTT. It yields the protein CASGRGGNQPQHF.

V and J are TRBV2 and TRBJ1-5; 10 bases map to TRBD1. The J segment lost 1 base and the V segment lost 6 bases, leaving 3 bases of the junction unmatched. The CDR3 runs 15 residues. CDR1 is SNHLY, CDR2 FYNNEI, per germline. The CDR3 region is CASRRDRGSNQPQHF. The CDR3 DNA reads TGTGCCAGCAGGAGGGACAGGGGAAGCAATCAGCCCCAGCATTTT.

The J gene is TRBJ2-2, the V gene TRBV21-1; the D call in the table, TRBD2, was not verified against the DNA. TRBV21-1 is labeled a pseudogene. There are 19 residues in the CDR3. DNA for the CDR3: TGTGCCAGCAGCAAAGCTTTTCGGGGGGGCCGGGGATACACCGGGGAGCTGTTTTTT. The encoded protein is CASSKAFRGGRGYTGELFF.

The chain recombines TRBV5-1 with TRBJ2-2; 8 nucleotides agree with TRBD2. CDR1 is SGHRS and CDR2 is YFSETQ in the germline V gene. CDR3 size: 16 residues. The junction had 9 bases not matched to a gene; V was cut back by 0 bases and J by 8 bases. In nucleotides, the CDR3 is TGCGCCAGCAGCTTGGTGTTGGTAGCGGGGCCTGGGGAGCTGTTTTTT. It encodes CASSLVLVAGPGELFF.

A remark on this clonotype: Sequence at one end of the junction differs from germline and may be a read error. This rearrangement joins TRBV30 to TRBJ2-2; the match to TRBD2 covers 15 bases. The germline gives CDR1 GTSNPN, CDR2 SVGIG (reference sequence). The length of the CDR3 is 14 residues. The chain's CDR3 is CAWGLAGGTGEPFF. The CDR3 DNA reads TGTGCCTGGGGACTAGCGGGGGGGACCGGGGAGCCGTTTTTT. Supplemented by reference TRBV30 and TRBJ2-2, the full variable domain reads SQTIHQWPATLVQPVGSPLSLECTVEGTSNPNLYWYRQAAGRGLQLLFYSVGIGQISSEVPQNLSASRPQDRQFILSSKKLLLSDSGFYLCAWGLAGGTGEPFFGEGSRLTVL.

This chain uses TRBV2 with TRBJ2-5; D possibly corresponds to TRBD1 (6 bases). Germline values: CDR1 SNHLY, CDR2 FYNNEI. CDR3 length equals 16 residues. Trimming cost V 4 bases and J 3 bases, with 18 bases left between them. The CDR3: CASSATRGIPKETQYF. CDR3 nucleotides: TGTGCCAGCAGTGCTACTAGGGGGATACCTAAAGAGACCCAGTACTTC. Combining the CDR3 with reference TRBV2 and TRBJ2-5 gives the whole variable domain EPEVTQTPSHQVTQMGQEVILRCVPISNHLYFYWYRQILGQKVEFLVSFYNNEISEKSEIFDDQFSVERPDGSNFTLKIRSTKLEDSAMYFCASSATRGIPKETQYFGPGTRLLVL.